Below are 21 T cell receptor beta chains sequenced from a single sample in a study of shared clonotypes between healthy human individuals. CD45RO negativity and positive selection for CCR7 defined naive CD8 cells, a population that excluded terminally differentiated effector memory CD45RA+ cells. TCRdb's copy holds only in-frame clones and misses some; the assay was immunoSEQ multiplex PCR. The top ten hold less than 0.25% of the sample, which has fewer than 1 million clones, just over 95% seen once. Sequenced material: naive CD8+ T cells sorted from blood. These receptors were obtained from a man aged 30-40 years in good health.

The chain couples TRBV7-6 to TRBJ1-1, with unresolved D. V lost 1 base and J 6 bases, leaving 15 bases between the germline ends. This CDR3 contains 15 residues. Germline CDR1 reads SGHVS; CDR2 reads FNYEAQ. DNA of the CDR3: TGTGCCAGCAGCTTAGTGCTGGGGATGAATTCTGAAGCTTTCTTT. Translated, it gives CASSLVLGMNSEAFF.

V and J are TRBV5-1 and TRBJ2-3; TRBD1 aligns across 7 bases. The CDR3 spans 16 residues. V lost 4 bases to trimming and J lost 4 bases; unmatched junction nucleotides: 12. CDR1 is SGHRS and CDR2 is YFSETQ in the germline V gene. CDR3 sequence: CASSARDRNFADTQYF. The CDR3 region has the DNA TGCGCCAGCAGCGCCCGGGACAGAAATTTTGCAGATACGCAGTATTTT.

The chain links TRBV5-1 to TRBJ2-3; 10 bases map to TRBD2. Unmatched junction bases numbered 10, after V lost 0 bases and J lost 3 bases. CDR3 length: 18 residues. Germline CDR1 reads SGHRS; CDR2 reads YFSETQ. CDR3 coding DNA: TGCGCCAGCAGCTTGGCCGTGTCTAGCGGGAGTAAAACAGATACGCAGTATTTT. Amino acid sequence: CASSLAVSSGSKTDTQYF. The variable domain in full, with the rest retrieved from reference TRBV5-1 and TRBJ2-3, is KAGVTQTPRYLIKTRGQQVTLSCSPISGHRSVSWYQQTPGQGLQFLFEYFSETQRNKGNFPGRFSGRQFSNSRSEMNVSTLELGDSALYLCASSLAVSSGSKTDTQYFGPGTRLTVL.

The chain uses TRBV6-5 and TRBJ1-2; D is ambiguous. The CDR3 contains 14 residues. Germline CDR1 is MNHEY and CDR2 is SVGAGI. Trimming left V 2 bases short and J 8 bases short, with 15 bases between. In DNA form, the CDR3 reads TGTGCCAGCAGTTACGCTGGGTCTAGAAACGGCTACACCTTC. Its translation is CASSYAGSRNGYTF.

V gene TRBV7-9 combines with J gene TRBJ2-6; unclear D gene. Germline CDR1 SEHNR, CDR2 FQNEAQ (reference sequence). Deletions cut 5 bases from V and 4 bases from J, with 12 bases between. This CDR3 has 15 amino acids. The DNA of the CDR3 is TGTGCCAGCAGCCTAACGCCTGGAGGGGCCAACGTCCTGACTTTC. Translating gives CASSLTPGGANVLTF.

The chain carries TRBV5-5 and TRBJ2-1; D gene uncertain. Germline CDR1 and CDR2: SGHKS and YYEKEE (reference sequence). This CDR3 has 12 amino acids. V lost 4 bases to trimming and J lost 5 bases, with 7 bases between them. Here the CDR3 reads CASSRGDNEQFF. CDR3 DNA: TGTGCCAGCAGCCGTGGGGACAATGAGCAGTTCTTC.

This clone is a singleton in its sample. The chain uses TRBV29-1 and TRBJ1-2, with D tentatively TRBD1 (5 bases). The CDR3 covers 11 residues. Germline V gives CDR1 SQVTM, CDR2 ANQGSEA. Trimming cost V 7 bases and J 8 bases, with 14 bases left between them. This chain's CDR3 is CSAIRGDGYTF. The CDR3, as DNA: TGCAGCGCAATACGCGGGGACGGCTACACCTTC.

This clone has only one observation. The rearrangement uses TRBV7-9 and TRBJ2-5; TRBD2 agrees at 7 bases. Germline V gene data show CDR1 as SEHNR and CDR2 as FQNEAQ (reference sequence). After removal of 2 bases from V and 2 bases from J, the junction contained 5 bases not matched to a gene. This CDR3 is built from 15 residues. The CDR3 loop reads CASSLTLRGQETQYF. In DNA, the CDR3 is TGTGCCAGCAGCTTAACTTTGCGGGGGCAAGAGACCCAGTACTTC. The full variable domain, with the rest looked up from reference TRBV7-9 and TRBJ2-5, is DTGVSQNPRHKITKRGQNVTFRCDPISEHNRLYWYRQTLGQGPEFLTYFQNEAQLEKSRLLSDRFSAERPKGSFSTLEIQRTEQGDSAMYLCASSLTLRGQETQYFGPGTRLLVL.

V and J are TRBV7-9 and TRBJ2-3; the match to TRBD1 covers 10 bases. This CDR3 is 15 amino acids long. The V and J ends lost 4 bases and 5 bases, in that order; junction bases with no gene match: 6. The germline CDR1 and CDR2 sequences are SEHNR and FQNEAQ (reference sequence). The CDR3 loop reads CASSSPGQGRDTQYF. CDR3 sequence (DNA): TGTGCCAGCAGCTCGCCGGGACAGGGGAGAGATACGCAGTATTTT.

CDR3 DNA sequence: TGTGCCAGCAGTTACTCTTCTAGTATAAGGGCTGAAGCTTTCTTT. The encoded protein is CASSYSSSIRAEAFF. The chain combines TRBV6-5 with TRBJ1-1, with unresolved D. V was clipped by 0 bases and J by 6 bases, with 14 bases between them. The germline gives CDR1 MNHEY, CDR2 SVGAGI. The CDR3 is 15 amino acids.

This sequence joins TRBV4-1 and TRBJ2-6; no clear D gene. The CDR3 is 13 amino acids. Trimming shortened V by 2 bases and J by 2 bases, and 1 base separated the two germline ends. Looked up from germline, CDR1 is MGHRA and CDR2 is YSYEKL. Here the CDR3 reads CASSQPGANVLTF. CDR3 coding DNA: TGCGCCAGCAGCCAACCTGGGGCCAACGTCCTGACTTTC.

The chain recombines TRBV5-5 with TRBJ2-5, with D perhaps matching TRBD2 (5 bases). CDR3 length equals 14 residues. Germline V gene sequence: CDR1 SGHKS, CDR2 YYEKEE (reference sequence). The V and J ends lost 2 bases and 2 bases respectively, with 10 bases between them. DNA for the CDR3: TGTGCCAGCAGCTTTGGACTGTTACAAGAGACCCAGTACTTC. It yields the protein CASSFGLLQETQYF.

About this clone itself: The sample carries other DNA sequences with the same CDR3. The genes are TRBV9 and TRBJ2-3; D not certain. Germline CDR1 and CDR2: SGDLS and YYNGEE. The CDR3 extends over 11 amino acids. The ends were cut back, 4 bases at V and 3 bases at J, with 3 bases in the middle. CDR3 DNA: TGTGCCAGCAGCTCAACAGATACGCAGTATTTT. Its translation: CASSSTDTQYF.

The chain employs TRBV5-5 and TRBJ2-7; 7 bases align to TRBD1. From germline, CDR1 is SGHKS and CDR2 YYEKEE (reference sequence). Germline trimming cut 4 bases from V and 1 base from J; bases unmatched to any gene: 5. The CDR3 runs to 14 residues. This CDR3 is CASSPGQHSYEQYF. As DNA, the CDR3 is TGTGCCAGCAGCCCGGGACAGCATTCCTACGAGCAGTACTTC.

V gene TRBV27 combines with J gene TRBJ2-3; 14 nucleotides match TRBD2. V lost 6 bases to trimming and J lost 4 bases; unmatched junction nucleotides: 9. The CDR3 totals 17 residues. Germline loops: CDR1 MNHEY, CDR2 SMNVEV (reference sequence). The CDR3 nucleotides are TGTGCCAGCAGATTTCCGGGACTAGCGGGAGTGGCAGATACGCAGTATTTT. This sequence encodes CASRFPGLAGVADTQYF.

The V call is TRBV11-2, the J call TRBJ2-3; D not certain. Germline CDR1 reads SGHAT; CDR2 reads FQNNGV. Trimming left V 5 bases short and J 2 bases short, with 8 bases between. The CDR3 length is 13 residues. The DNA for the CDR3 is TGTGCCAGCAGCCACCGGGTCACAGATACGCAGTATTTT. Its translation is CASSHRVTDTQYF.

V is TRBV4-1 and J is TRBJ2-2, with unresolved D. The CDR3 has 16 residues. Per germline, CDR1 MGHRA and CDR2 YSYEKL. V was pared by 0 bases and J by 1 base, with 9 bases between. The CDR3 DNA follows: TGCGCCAGCAGCCAAGAGGCAGCCTTGAACACCGGGGAGCTGTTTTTT. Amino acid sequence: CASSQEAALNTGELFF.

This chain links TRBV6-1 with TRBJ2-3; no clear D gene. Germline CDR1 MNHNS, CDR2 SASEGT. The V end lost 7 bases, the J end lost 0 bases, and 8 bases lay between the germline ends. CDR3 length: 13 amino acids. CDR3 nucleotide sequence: TGTGCCAGCACTATGCCGAGCACAGATACGCAGTATTTT. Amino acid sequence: CASTMPSTDTQYF.

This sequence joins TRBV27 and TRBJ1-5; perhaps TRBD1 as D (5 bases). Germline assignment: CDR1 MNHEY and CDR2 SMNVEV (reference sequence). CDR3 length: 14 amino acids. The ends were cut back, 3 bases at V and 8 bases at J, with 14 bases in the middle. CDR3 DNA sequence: TGTGCCAGCAGTTTTGCACCTCAGGGTAAGCCCCAGCATTTT. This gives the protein CASSFAPQGKPQHF.

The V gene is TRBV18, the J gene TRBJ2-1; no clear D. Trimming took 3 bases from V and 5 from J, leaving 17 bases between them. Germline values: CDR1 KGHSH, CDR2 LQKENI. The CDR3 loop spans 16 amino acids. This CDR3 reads CASSPDFSSPNNEQFF. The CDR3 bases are TGTGCCAGCTCACCTGACTTTTCCAGCCCTAACAATGAGCAGTTCTTC.

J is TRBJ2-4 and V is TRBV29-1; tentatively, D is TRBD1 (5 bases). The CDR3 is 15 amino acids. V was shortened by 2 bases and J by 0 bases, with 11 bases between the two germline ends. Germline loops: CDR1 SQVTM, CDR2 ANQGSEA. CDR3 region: CSVELRDLAKNIQYF. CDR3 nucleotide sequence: TGCAGCGTTGAACTCAGGGATCTAGCCAAAAACATTCAGTACTTC.